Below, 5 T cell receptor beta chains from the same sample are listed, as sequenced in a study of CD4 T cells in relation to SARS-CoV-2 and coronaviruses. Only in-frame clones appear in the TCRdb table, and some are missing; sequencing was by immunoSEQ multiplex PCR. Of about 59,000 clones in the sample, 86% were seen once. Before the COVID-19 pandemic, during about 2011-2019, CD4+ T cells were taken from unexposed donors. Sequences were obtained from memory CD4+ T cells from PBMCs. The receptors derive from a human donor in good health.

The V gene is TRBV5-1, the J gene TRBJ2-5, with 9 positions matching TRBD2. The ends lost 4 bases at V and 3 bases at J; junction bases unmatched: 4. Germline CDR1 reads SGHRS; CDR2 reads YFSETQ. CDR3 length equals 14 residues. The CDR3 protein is CASSQAGGEETQYF. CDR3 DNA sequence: TGCGCCAGCAGCCAAGCGGGGGGCGAAGAGACCCAGTACTTC.

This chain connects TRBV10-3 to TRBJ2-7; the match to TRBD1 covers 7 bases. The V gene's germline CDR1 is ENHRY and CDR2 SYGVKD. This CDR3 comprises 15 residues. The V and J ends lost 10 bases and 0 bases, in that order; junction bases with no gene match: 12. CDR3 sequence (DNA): TGTGCCACTTCGAACAGGGGCGACCTCTCCTACGAGCAGTACTTC. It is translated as CATSNRGDLSYEQYF.

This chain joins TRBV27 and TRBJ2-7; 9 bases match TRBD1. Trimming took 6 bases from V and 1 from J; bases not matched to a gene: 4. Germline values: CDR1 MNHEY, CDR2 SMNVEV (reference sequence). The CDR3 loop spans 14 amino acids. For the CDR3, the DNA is TGTGCCAGCAGACCCGACAGGGGGTCCTACGAGCAGTACTTC. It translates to CASRPDRGSYEQYF.

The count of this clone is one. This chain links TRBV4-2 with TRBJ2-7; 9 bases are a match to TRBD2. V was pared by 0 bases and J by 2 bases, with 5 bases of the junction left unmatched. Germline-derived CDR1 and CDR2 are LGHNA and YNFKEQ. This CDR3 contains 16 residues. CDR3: CASSQDLTSGAYEQYF. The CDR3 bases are TGTGCCAGCAGCCAAGATCTGACTAGCGGAGCCTACGAGCAGTACTTC.

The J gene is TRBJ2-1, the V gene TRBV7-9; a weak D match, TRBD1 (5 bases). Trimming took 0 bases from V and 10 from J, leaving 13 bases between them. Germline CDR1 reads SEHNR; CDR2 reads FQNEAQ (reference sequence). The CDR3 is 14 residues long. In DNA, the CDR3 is TGTGCCAGCAGCTTAGCTCAGGGTTCCCGGGAGCAGTTCTTC. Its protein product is CASSLAQGSREQFF.